This T cell receptor (beta chain) comes out of a study of identifying expanded T cells in peripheral blood. During the collection period, no donor immune events like infections were recorded. Losses at the gene ends were 5 bases for V and 3 bases for J; bases not matched to a gene: 9. The germline CDR1 and CDR2 sequences are PRHDT and FYEKMQ (reference sequence). CDR3 length: 15 amino acids. A word on this clone: Its antigen is unidentified.

General observations from the study: Over approximately two and four weeks, about 16 and 20 clones changed, versus around 1.2 between replicates. Clone count variance between roughly 2-week samples rose with total template count.

Profiled with immunoSEQ multiplex PCR; TCRdb holds only in-frame clones, not every one. The sample shows about 80,000 clones, 80% to 90% of them seen only once. The sequencing input was blood. This receptor was identified in a person aged 18 to 75 in good health. The gene calls are TRBV13 and TRBJ2-7; 8 nucleotides line up with TRBD1. CDR3 region: CASSQHGQGIYEQYF. The CDR3 DNA sequence: TGTGCCAGCAGCCAGCACGGACAGGGTATCTACGAGCAGTACTTC.